The 20 T cell receptor beta chains listed next were all sequenced from one sample in a study of molecular identifiers for immune sequencing clone quantification. MiXCR, applied by TCRdb to the PCR reads, yields one record per CDR3 protein. Among a few hundred thousand distinct CDR3 sequences, 24% were seen once, and the ten largest hold approximately 0.74%. Sequencing input: naive CD8+ T cells from blood, with Jurkat cell RNA spiked in. The subset: FACS-sorted CD8+CD4-CCR7+CD45RA+ naive T cells. These receptors all come from a human donor in good health. Some libraries in this study had Jurkat cell RNA spiked in.

The rearrangement joins TRBV7-9 to TRBJ2-7; 8 nucleotides agree with TRBD1. The trim removed 5 bases at V and 5 bases at J, leaving 5 bases unmatched. This CDR3 spans 13 amino acids. Germline CDR1 and CDR2: SEHNR and FQNEAQ (reference sequence). CDR3 nucleotide sequence: TGTGCCAGCAGCCCGACAGGGGTTAACGAGCAGTACTTC. Amino acid sequence: CASSPTGVNEQYF.

About this clonotype itself: A much larger clone differs from this one at a single base, so this may be a read error. V usage is TRBV14 and J usage is TRBJ2-3; D is ambiguous. Looked up from germline, CDR1 is SGHDN and CDR2 is FVKESK. Trimming took 0 bases from V and 1 from J, leaving 14 bases between them. The CDR3 is 17 amino acids. The CDR3 spells CASSQDPAIIGTDTQYF. CDR3 bases: TGTGCCAGCAGCCAAGACCCCGCCATAATCGGCACAGATACGCAGTATTTT.

Note on this clonotype: This may arise from a read error, as a much more abundant clone is one base away. This sequence joins TRBV19 and TRBJ2-7; TRBD2 might be the D (6 bases). Germline loops: CDR1 LNHDA, CDR2 SQIVND (reference sequence). Trimming removed 5 bases from V and 9 bases from J, with 17 bases in between. CDR3 length equals 13 residues. The CDR3 loop reads CASSLTRGVGQYF. In nucleotides, the CDR3 is TGTGCCAGTAGTCTAACGCGGGGCGTCGGGCAGTACTTC.

This clonotype has at least ten counts. The chain has TRBV5-6 and TRBJ1-4; D ambiguous. Trimming stripped 4 bases from V and 7 bases from J, with 17 bases between. CDR1 and CDR2 (germline): SGHDT, YYEEEE. The CDR3 covers 15 residues. The CDR3 protein is CASSPQGGVGEKLFF. The DNA of the CDR3 is TGTGCCAGCAGCCCCCAAGGTGGGGTCGGTGAAAAACTGTTTTTT. The entire variable domain, with the rest obtained from reference TRBV5-6 and TRBJ1-4, is as follows: DAGVTQSPTHLIKTRGQQVTLRCSPKSGHDTVSWYQQALGQGPQFIFQYYEEEERQRGNFPDRFSGHQFPNYSSELNVNALLLGDSALYLCASSPQGGVGEKLFFGSGTQLSVL.

The chain has TRBV20-1 and TRBJ1-5, with 8 bases matching TRBD1. The V gene's germline CDR1 is DFQATT and CDR2 SNEGSKA (reference sequence). The CDR3 extends over 15 amino acids. The V and J ends lost 0 bases and 7 bases, in that order; junction bases with no gene match: 8. CDR3 bases: TGCAGTGCTAGAGATCCGGACAGGGCTGGACAGCCCCAGCATTTT. Its protein product is CSARDPDRAGQPQHF.

The rearrangement uses TRBV14 and TRBJ2-3; 7 nucleotides agree with TRBD2. This CDR3 contains 19 residues. Per the germline V gene, CDR1 is SGHDN and CDR2 is FVKESK. V lost 1 base, J lost 1 base, and 14 bases stayed unmatched. This CDR3 is CASSQVLADIPWGTDTQYF. The CDR3 DNA sequence: TGTGCCAGCAGCCAAGTTCTAGCGGATATCCCCTGGGGCACAGATACGCAGTATTTT. Full variable domain (remainder filled in from reference TRBV14 and TRBJ2-3): EAGVTQFPSHSVIEKGQTVTLRCDPISGHDNLYWYRRVMGKEIKFLLHFVKESKQDESGMPNNRFLAERTGGTYSTLKVQPAELEDSGVYFCASSQVLADIPWGTDTQYFGPGTRLTVL.

A few counts support this clonotype. This chain's CDR3 is CASSSAPLRGLFF. DNA for the CDR3: TGTGCCAGCAGTTCCGCCCCTCTCCGGGGGCTGTTTTTT. This chain connects TRBV12-3 or TRBV12-4 to TRBJ1-4, with D tentatively TRBD1 (5 bases). V was shortened by 4 bases and J by 14 bases, with 17 bases between the two germline ends. The CDR3 totals 13 residues.

This clonotype has a count of ten or more. The V call is TRBV10-3, the J call TRBJ2-7; 7 nucleotides align to TRBD1. CDR3 length: 14 amino acids. Trimming removed 6 bases from V and 2 bases from J; junction bases left unmatched: 7. Germline CDR1 and CDR2: ENHRY and SYGVKD. This CDR3 reads CAIRGDSEAYEQYF. CDR3 coding DNA: TGTGCCATCAGAGGGGACAGTGAAGCCTACGAGCAGTACTTC.

About this clonotype: This could be a read error, since a much larger clone is one nucleotide away. The CDR3 DNA reads as TGTGCCAGCAGCTTATTCCCCACAGATACGCAGCATTTT. Translation: CASSLFPTDTQHF. J is TRBJ2-3 and V is TRBV7-6, with unresolved D. Judging by the DNA end, TRBJ1-5 fits better; the J call may be wrong. There are 13 residues in the CDR3. CDR1 and CDR2 (germline): SGHVS, FNYEAQ.

In this sample, this clonotype turned up many times. The CDR3 sequence is CASSFRRGSTEAFF. The CDR3 region has the DNA TGTGCCAGCAGCTTTCGGAGGGGTTCCACTGAAGCTTTCTTT. The V call is TRBV7-2, the J call TRBJ1-1; a weak D match, TRBD1 (5 bases). The germline V gene has CDR1 SGHTA and CDR2 FQGNSA. This CDR3 is built from 14 residues. With 3 bases removed from V and 4 bases from J, the gap between germline ends came to 12 bases.

Notes on this clonotype: This may arise from a read error, as a much more abundant clone is one base away. Because the CDR3 is missing its conserved closing phenylalanine or tryptophan, this is likely a read error. The chain has TRBV28 and TRBJ2-2; 8 bases are shared with TRBD1. The trim removed 7 bases at V and 3 bases at J, leaving 7 bases unmatched. The CDR3 length is 15 residues. Germline CDR1 is MDHEN and CDR2 is SYDVKM. The CDR3 nucleotides read TGTGCCAGCACGCCAGGGGGCGGGTACACCGGGGAGCTGTTTGTT. Its protein is CASTPGGGYTGELFV.

Of note for this clonotype: One end of the junction fails to match germline, which may point to a read error. This sequence joins TRBV12-3 or TRBV12-4 and TRBJ2-2; possibly TRBD2 for D (5 bases). The CDR3 contains 15 residues. Here the CDR3 reads CASSHYSGYTGELSF. The CDR3 coding sequence is TGTGCCAGCAGCCATTACAGTGGGTACACCGGGGAGCTGTCTTTT.

The rearrangement links TRBV28 to TRBJ2-7; D is uncertain. The V and J ends lost 6 bases and 2 bases respectively, with 8 bases between them. The CDR3 loop spans 12 amino acids. From germline, CDR1 is MDHEN and CDR2 SYDVKM. The DNA of the CDR3 is TGTGCCAGCAGGCCCAACCCCTACGAGCAGTACTTC. It translates to CASRPNPYEQYF.

This chain links TRBV4-3 with TRBJ2-7; 7 bases map to TRBD2. After removal of 1 base from V and 0 bases from J, the junction contained 6 bases not matched to a gene. The germline V gene encodes CDR1 LGHNA and CDR2 YSLEER. The CDR3 has 16 amino acids. The CDR3 nucleotides are TGCGCCAGCAGCCAAGGAGGGCGGGGGAGCTCCTACGAGCAGTACTTC. It translates to CASSQGGRGSSYEQYF.

This clonotype occurred a few times. The chain combines TRBV6-1 with TRBJ1-1, with D uncertain. V gave up 11 bases and J gave up 6 bases, with 16 bases separating them. Germline-derived CDR1 and CDR2 are MNHNS and SASEGT. The CDR3 is 12 amino acids. The CDR3, as DNA: TGTGCCCACTCGGCGGGTTTTCCTGAAGCTTTCTTT. Its translation is CAHSAGFPEAFF.

Concerning this clonotype itself: A much larger clonotype is one base distant, so this may be a read error. J is TRBJ2-7 and V is TRBV6-2 or TRBV6-3; D gene uncertain. This CDR3 has 11 residues. Trimming stripped 7 bases from V and 5 bases from J, with 9 bases between. CDR1 is MNHEY and CDR2 is SVGEGT in the germline V gene. CDR3 DNA sequence: TGTGCCAGCACCCTCGGCCACGAGCAGTACTTC. Protein: CASTLGHEQYF.

The chain joins TRBV13 to TRBJ1-4; a weak D match, TRBD1 (6 bases). Germline V gene sequence: CDR1 PRHDT, CDR2 FYEKMQ (reference sequence). With 5 bases removed from V and 4 bases from J, the gap between germline ends came to 14 bases. The CDR3 runs 15 residues. CDR3 DNA sequence: TGTGCCAGCAGCCTCCACAGGGACCTTAATGAAAAACTGTTTTTT. This translates into CASSLHRDLNEKLFF.

In its sample, this clonotype was seen many times. The CDR3 loop reads CASSPPDSTEAFF. The CDR3 nucleotides read TGTGCCAGCAGCCCCCCAGACAGTACTGAAGCTTTCTTT. The chain employs TRBV7-6 and TRBJ1-1, with a possible D match to TRBD1 (5 bases). Trimming stripped 5 bases from V and 5 bases from J, with 12 bases between. This CDR3 spans 13 amino acids. Germline V lookup: CDR1 SGHVS, CDR2 FNYEAQ.

In this sample, this clonotype turned up a few times. This chain connects TRBV6-4 to TRBJ1-6; possible D gene TRBD1, 6 bases. V lost 6 bases and J lost 8, with 17 bases in between. Germline V gene lookup returns CDR1 MRHNA and CDR2 SNTAGT. The CDR3 spans 15 residues. The CDR3 DNA reads as TGTGCCAGCAGCCCCACCCAGGGGTTCGATTCACCCCTCCACTTT. It encodes CASSPTQGFDSPLHF.

V gene TRBV24-1 combines with J gene TRBJ2-1, with D tentatively TRBD2 (5 bases). Looked up from germline, CDR1 is KGHDR and CDR2 is SFDVKD. The CDR3 length is 14 residues. V was trimmed by 4 bases and J by 5 bases, leaving 11 bases between them. CDR3 coding DNA: TGTGCCACCAGTGAACGGGGAGTACACAATGAGCAGTTCTTC. This gives the protein CATSERGVHNEQFF.